This T cell receptor (beta chain) appears in the sequencing data of a study of T cell responses to AZD1222 COVID-19 vaccine. V was shortened by 4 bases and J by 0 bases, with 15 bases between the two germline ends. Germline assignment: CDR1 MDHEN and CDR2 SYDVKM. The length of the CDR3 is 16 residues. Only in-frame clones appear in the TCRdb table, and some are missing; sequencing was by immunoSEQ multiplex PCR. The sample contains 150,000 to 200,000 clones, 92% of which appear only once. This clone was recorded only once. The antigen is unknown. Overall study findings and caveats: The donor cohort was predominantly white British with a female majority, and clonal diversity may have been underestimated. CD4 TCRs associated with vaccination spanned spike, dominating at 160-218 and 743-854.

The sequence was obtained from an adult who received the AZD1222 COVID-19 vaccine. The sample in question was peripheral blood, obtained 28 days after the second AZD1222 dose. The V and J genes are TRBV28 and TRBJ1-2, with D possibly matching TRBD1 (6 bases). The CDR3 spells CASSWGTGLANYGYTF. In DNA form, the CDR3 reads TGTGCCAGCAGTTGGGGAACAGGGCTCGCTAACTATGGCTACACCTTC.